This T cell receptor beta chain stems from a study of blood T cells in healthy people across ages. Study-level results: Roughly linearly, TCR beta diversity per million T cells fell as age increased.

Alongside a J-beta primer mix, a sample-barcoded 5' primer served in a second PCR lasting about 7 to 11 cycles. All cDNA molecules were each tagged by a template-switch adaptor with 12 random nucleotides. TCRdb redid the calling of the 5' RACE reads with MiXCR, one entry per CDR3 protein. The data contain roughly 930,000 distinct CDR3 sequences, approximately 49% of them singletons. In regard to this clonotype: Its antigen is not known.

The sample, 7.5 to 10 milliliters of peripheral blood, was drawn from each donor. V dropped 6 bases and J dropped 2 bases, with 14 bases sitting between them. CDR1 is LGHNT, CDR2 FRNRAP, per germline. This CDR3 comprises 14 residues. The source of this sequence is a young man in good health. Sequencing was done on a sample of blood. V gene TRBV12-5 combines with J gene TRBJ2-7; D tentatively reads TRBD1 or TRBD2 (5 bases each). The DNA of the CDR3 is TGTGCTAGTGGCCCGTGGGACGGACCCTACGAGCAGTACTTC. Its translation is CASGPWDGPYEQYF.